Each of the 19 T cell receptor beta chains below was sequenced from the same sample in a study of blood T cell repertoires in COVID-19. The data were produced by immunoSEQ multiplex PCR, yet TCRdb's version contains in-frame clones alone and is incomplete. The repertoire has some 240,000 clones, 84% of them found once; the top ten carry roughly 10%. The sample comprised peripheral blood. The receptors were gathered from a man in his fifties with active or convalescent COVID-19.

V gene TRBV18 combines with J gene TRBJ1-1; D uncertain. CDR3 length: 13 residues. Trimming took 2 bases from V and 5 from J, leaving 9 bases between them. Per the germline V gene, CDR1 is KGHSH and CDR2 is LQKENI. The CDR3 sequence is CASSPSAKTEAFF. In nucleotides, the CDR3 is TGTGCCAGCTCACCAAGTGCTAAGACTGAAGCTTTCTTT.

There are a few counts of this clone. This sequence joins TRBV7-2 and TRBJ1-6; 7 positions agree with TRBD1. Germline CDR1 SGHTA, CDR2 FQGNSA. J gave up 0 bases and V 3 bases, and 5 bases lay outside the gene matches. This CDR3 is 17 amino acids long. This CDR3 is CASSFGTASSYNSPLHF. DNA of the CDR3: TGTGCCAGCAGCTTCGGGACAGCAAGCTCCTATAATTCACCCCTCCACTTT.

The chain carries TRBV23-1 and TRBJ2-6; TRBD2 is a possible D gene (6 bases). TRBV23-1 is an open reading frame whose function is uncertain. Trimming left V 0 bases short and J 0 bases short, with 24 bases between. There are 22 residues in the CDR3. The chain's CDR3 is CASSQSRALRQLGLSGANVLTF. The CDR3 nucleotides are TGCGCCAGCAGTCAATCCCGGGCGCTAAGGCAACTGGGACTCTCTGGGGCCAACGTCCTGACTTTC.

This clone was recorded once. The chain carries TRBV28 and TRBJ2-3, with D perhaps TRBD2 (5 bases). Between the trimmed V and J ends, which lost 11 bases and 3 bases, there was a span of 12 bases. The CDR3 is made up of 12 amino acids. Germline lookup yields CDR1 MDHEN and CDR2 SYDVKM. CDR3 sequence reads: CAAGTVTDTQYF. DNA of the CDR3: TGTGCCGCGGGTACGGTGACAGATACGCAGTATTTT.

This chain connects TRBV19 to TRBJ1-4; 9 bases are shared with TRBD1. V lost 5 bases and J lost 4; bases outside the gene matches: 8. CDR1 LNHDA and CDR2 SQIVND come from the germline V gene (reference sequence). The CDR3 extends over 16 amino acids. Written as DNA, the CDR3 is TGTGCCAGTAGTCCCGGGACAGGGCTAAGTAATGAAAAACTGTTTTTT. Translating gives CASSPGTGLSNEKLFF.

The chain couples TRBV10-1 to TRBJ1-5; D not certain. CDR3 length: 12 amino acids. The ends were cut back, 9 bases at V and 3 bases at J, with 9 bases in the middle. Germline values: CDR1 WNHNN, CDR2 SYGVQD (reference sequence). The CDR3 loop reads CASWTSNQPQHF. The CDR3 DNA is TGCGCCAGTTGGACTTCCAATCAGCCCCAGCATTTT.

The chain recombines TRBV24-1 with TRBJ2-5; 10 positions agree with TRBD2. Germline CDR1 is KGHDR and CDR2 is SFDVKD. Trimming at V came to 4 bases and at J to 4 bases, leaving 5 bases not matched to a gene. This CDR3 is built from 15 residues. Here the CDR3 reads CATSESSGSSETQYF. The CDR3, as DNA: TGTGCCACCAGTGAGTCTAGCGGGAGCTCAGAGACCCAGTACTTC.

The rearrangement links TRBV18 to TRBJ2-7, with D possibly matching TRBD2 (5 bases). The ends were cut back, 1 base at V and 7 bases at J, with 14 bases in the middle. Germline V lookup: CDR1 KGHSH, CDR2 LQKENI. This CDR3 region has 14 residues. The CDR3 DNA sequence: TGTGCCAGCTCACCACTGGGAGCGATGGGAGAGCAGTACGTC. Translated: CASSPLGAMGEQYV.

Here the CDR3 DNA reads TGTGCCAGCAGTGATCCCCCAGAGCGGGGTGTGAACACTGAAGCTTTCTTT. The encoded protein is CASSDPPERGVNTEAFF. The V call is TRBV2, the J call TRBJ1-1; D is ambiguous. This CDR3 region has 17 residues. Trimming removed 3 bases from V and 0 bases from J, with 17 bases in between. Germline V lookup: CDR1 SNHLY, CDR2 FYNNEI.

The table lists this clone with a few counts. The rearrangement joins TRBV6-5 to TRBJ2-3; no firm D call. Per the germline V gene, CDR1 is MNHEY and CDR2 is SVGAGI. With 6 bases removed from V and 1 base from J, the gap between germline ends came to 8 bases. This CDR3 comprises 13 residues. CDR3: CASSLTGTDTQYF. CDR3 bases: TGTGCCAGCAGCCTTACAGGCACAGATACGCAGTATTTT.

The chain combines TRBV5-6 with TRBJ1-2; D ambiguous. This CDR3 is built from 14 residues. Germline V gene sequence: CDR1 SGHDT, CDR2 YYEEEE. V was pared by 10 bases and J by 3 bases, with 19 bases between. The chain's CDR3 is CASREKGRDYGYTF. CDR3 DNA sequence: TGTGCCTCCCGCGAGAAAGGGAGGGACTATGGCTACACCTTC.

The chain joins TRBV6-5 to TRBJ2-1, with D maybe TRBD2 (5 bases). The CDR3 covers 15 residues. Trimming cost V 8 bases and J 2 bases, with 16 bases left between them. Germline lookup yields CDR1 MNHEY and CDR2 SVGAGI. Written as DNA, the CDR3 is TGTGCCAGCGGGCCGGAGGAGACTGCCTACAATGAGCAGTTCTTC. Protein: CASGPEETAYNEQFF.

The chain recombines TRBV11-3 with TRBJ1-5, with 7 bases fitting TRBD1. The junction had 21 bases not matched to a gene; V was cut back by 11 bases and J by 2 bases. This CDR3 comprises 18 residues. Germline-derived CDR1 and CDR2 are SGHNT and YENEEA. In DNA form, the CDR3 reads TGTGCCGCACACCTCTCCTTGAGGAGACAGGGAGGCAATCAGCCCCAGCATTTT. Its protein product is CAAHLSLRRQGGNQPQHF.

The genes are TRBV6-5 and TRBJ1-2; D ambiguous. V was trimmed by 6 bases and J by 4 bases, leaving 15 bases between them. CDR3 length equals 14 residues. Looked up from germline, CDR1 is MNHEY and CDR2 is SVGAGI. The CDR3 loop reads CASSIVEGPYGYTF. The CDR3 nucleotides are TGTGCCAGCAGCATCGTAGAGGGCCCCTATGGCTACACCTTC.

V usage is TRBV28 and J usage is TRBJ2-1, with 11 bases lining up with TRBD2. The CDR3 is 16 amino acids. Germline lookup yields CDR1 MDHEN and CDR2 SYDVKM. V lost 1 base and J lost 7; bases outside the gene matches: 6. CDR3 loop: CASSLSVAGGPNEQFF. CDR3 nucleotides: TGTGCCAGCAGTTTATCCGTAGCGGGAGGGCCAAATGAGCAGTTCTTC.

V and J are TRBV4-3 and TRBJ2-5; 10 bases are a match to TRBD2. V was clipped by 1 base and J by 3 bases; unmatched bases: 5. The CDR3 consists of 16 residues. Germline CDR1 reads LGHNA; CDR2 reads YSLEER. The CDR3 reads CASSQATSGAEETQYF. The CDR3, as DNA: TGCGCCAGCAGCCAAGCTACTAGCGGGGCCGAAGAGACCCAGTACTTC.

J is TRBJ2-5 and V is TRBV6-2 or TRBV6-3; D is possibly TRBD1 (5 bases). Looked up from germline, CDR1 is MNHEY and CDR2 is SVGEGT. The V and J ends lost 4 bases and 1 base respectively, with 16 bases between them. The CDR3 has 16 residues. CDR3: CASSSFFHGAQETQYF. The CDR3 region has the DNA TGTGCCAGCAGTTCCTTCTTTCATGGGGCCCAAGAGACCCAGTACTTC.

This chain joins TRBV19 and TRBJ1-2, with TRBD1 matching 8 bases. The CDR3 is 15 residues long. Trimming removed 4 bases from V and 8 bases from J; junction bases left unmatched: 12. Germline-derived CDR1 and CDR2 are LNHDA and SQIVND (reference sequence). The CDR3 DNA sequence: TGTGCCAGTAGTAGCTTACAGGGGGAGGCGTCCGGCTACACCTTC. It is translated as CASSSLQGEASGYTF. The variable domain in full, completed from reference TRBV19 and TRBJ1-2, reads DGGITQSPKYLFRKEGQNVTLSCEQNLNHDAMYWYRQDPGQGLRLIYYSQIVNDFQKGDIAEGYSVSREKKESFPLTVTSAQKNPTAFYLCASSSLQGEASGYTFGSGTRLTVV.

This clone was observed many times. The chain has TRBV7-3 and TRBJ2-2; 7 bases agree with TRBD1. The V segment lost 5 bases and the J segment 3 bases; nucleotides outside the gene matches: 9. Germline loops: CDR1 SGHTA, CDR2 FQGTGA. This CDR3 is built from 16 residues. The CDR3 nucleotides are TGTGCCAGCAGCCAATTTGAGGGGGCCTACACCGGGGAGCTGTTTTTT. Residues: CASSQFEGAYTGELFF.